The present TCR beta chain was sequenced within a study of blood T cell repertoires in COVID-19. Study at large: The United States, Italy and Spain supplied acute and convalescent COVID-19 samples.

Profiling relied on immunoSEQ multiplex PCR, and the TCRdb table lists in-frame clones only, not all of them. The data show 300,000 to 450,000 clones, around 84% seen once. The CDR3 runs to 13 residues. V lost 6 bases, J lost 3 bases, and 8 bases lay in between. CDR1 and CDR2 from the germline V gene are WSHSY and SAAADI. The sample consisted of peripheral blood. The V and J genes are TRBV10-2 and TRBJ2-2, with D perhaps TRBD2 (5 bases). This TCR was sampled from a human donor with acute or convalescent COVID-19. The donor label of this sample is uncertain. CDR3 nucleotide sequence: TGCGCCAGCAGGGACGGGGACACCGGGGAGCTGTTTTTT. Translating it yields CASRDGDTGELFF.